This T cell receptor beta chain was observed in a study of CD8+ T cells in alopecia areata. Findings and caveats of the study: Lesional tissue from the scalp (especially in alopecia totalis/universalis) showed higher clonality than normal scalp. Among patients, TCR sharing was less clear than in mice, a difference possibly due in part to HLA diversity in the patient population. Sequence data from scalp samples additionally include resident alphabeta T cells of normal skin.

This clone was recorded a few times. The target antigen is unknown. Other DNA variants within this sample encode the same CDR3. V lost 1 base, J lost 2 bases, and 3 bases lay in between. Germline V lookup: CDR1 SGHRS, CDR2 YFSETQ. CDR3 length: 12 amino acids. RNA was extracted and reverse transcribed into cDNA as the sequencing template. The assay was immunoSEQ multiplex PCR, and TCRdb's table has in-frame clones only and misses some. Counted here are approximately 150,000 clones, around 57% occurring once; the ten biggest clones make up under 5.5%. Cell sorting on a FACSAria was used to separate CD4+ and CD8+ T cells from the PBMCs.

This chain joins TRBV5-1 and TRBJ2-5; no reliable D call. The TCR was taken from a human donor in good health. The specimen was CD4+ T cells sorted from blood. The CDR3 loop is CASSLRQETQYF. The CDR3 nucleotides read TGCGCCAGCAGCTTGAGACAAGAGACCCAGTACTTC.